The rows below give T cell receptor beta chains drawn from one sample of a study of T-cell reconstitution after alpha-beta-depleted transplantation in children. TCRdb used MiXCR to reprocess the PCR reads, holding one entry per CDR3 protein. The table has 200,000 to 250,000 distinct CDR3 sequences, approximately 8% seen once. Material: PBMCs, mostly from graft donor cells, obtained 180 days after TCRalphabeta/CD19-depleted stem cell transplant. The receptors stem from a male patient younger than 18 who had a stem cell transplant for acute lymphoblastic leukemia, so the T cells may come from the graft donor. Each CDR3 is given with its conserved first and last residue. The D gene is left open where the match is weak. The listing skips clone size in some rows; elsewhere it reads once, few, many or a size class.

v_call	clone_size	j_call	d_call	cdr3_nt	cdr3_aa
TRBV7-9	many	TRBJ2-1	TRBD2	TGTGCCAGCAGCTTCGGGAGGTTGCTGGATGAGCAGTTCTTC	CASSFGRLLDEQFF
TRBV6-1	many	TRBJ1-5	TRBD1	TGTGCCAGCAGAGACAGGGGGACCAATCAGCCCCAGCATTTT	CASRDRGTNQPQHF
TRBV2	many	TRBJ1-4	TRBD1	TGTGCCAGCAGGGGGACAGCTCTCCGTTCAACTAATGAAAAACTGTTTTTT	CASRGTALRSTNEKLFF
TRBV12-3/TRBV12-4	many	TRBJ1-2	-	TGTGCCAGCAGCCAAAATACTAACTATGGCTACACCTTC	CASSQNTNYGYTF
TRBV13	-	TRBJ2-1	-	TGTGCCAGCAGCCTGAGGGGATGGGATTGGGGCTGGGGCGATGAGCAGTTCTTC	CASSLRGWDWGWGDEQFF
TRBV20-1	many	TRBJ2-7	TRBD2	TGCAGTGCGGGCGGGAGCGGGAACGAGCAGTACTTC	CSAGGSGNEQYF
TRBV27	many	TRBJ2-7	TRBD2	TGTGCCAGCAGTCCGGGACTAGCGGGAGGAACATTAACCTACGAGCAGTACTTC	CASSPGLAGGTLTYEQYF
TRBV10-3	many	TRBJ2-3	-	TGTGCCATCACTTCCTTCACAGATACGCAGTATTTT	CAITSFTDTQYF
TRBV11-2	many	TRBJ2-7	-	TGTGCCAGCAGCTCCCGACCCGGGGCCCTCTACGAGCAGTACTTC	CASSSRPGALYEQYF
TRBV9	-	TRBJ1-2	-	TGTGCCAGCAGCGTAGGGGGCGACTATGGCTACACCTTC	CASSVGGDYGYTF
TRBV5-1	many	TRBJ1-2	TRBD1	TGCGCCAGCAGCTTAAGGTACAGGGGGAACGATGGCTACACCTTC	CASSLRYRGNDGYTF
TRBV5-1	many	TRBJ2-7	TRBD1	TGCGCCAGCAGCCCGTGGACAGGGACCTACGAGCAGTACTTC	CASSPWTGTYEQYF
TRBV11-1	many	TRBJ2-7	TRBD2	TGTGCCAGCAGCTTCCGGACTAGCGGGACGCACGAGCAGTACTTC	CASSFRTSGTHEQYF
TRBV12-3/TRBV12-4	many	TRBJ1-3	-	TGTGCCAGCAGTTCTCACAGGGTGGATCTTGGAAACACCATATATTTT	CASSSHRVDLGNTIYF
TRBV28	many	TRBJ1-5	-	TGTGCCAGCAGTTTTTTGGGGCATACTAATCAGCCCCAGCATTTT	CASSFLGHTNQPQHF
TRBV9	many	TRBJ2-3	-	TGTGCCAGCAGCGTTGGCACTAGCCGAAGCACAGATACGCAGTATTTT	CASSVGTSRSTDTQYF
TRBV4-3	many	TRBJ2-5	TRBD1	TGCGCCAGCAGCCAAACCGGGACAGGACAAGAGACCCAGTACTTC	CASSQTGTGQETQYF
TRBV12-3/TRBV12-4	many	TRBJ2-5	TRBD2	TGTGCCAGCAGTTTATTGCGGGAGGGGAGGGAGACCCAGTACTTC	CASSLLREGRETQYF
TRBV28	many	TRBJ1-1	TRBD1	TGTGCCAGCAGTTGGGGACAGGGGGGGACTGAAGCTTTCTTT	CASSWGQGGTEAFF
TRBV3-1	-	TRBJ2-6	-	TGTGCCTGCTGCTCGACGGGTCCCGGTTTCGGGGCCAACGTCCTGACTTTC	CACCSTGPGFGANVLTF
TRBV12-3/TRBV12-4	many	TRBJ2-1	-	TGTGCCAGCAGTTCAGCTCCTCAGCAGTTCTTC	CASSSAPQQFF
TRBV7-8	many	TRBJ2-3	-	TGTGCCAGCAGGGGGGGCGGGGACCACACAGATACGCAGTATTTT	CASRGGGDHTDTQYF
TRBV28	many	TRBJ2-3	-	TGTGCCAGCAGTCCCCACCTGGGGCGGAACTACACAGATACGCAGTATTTT	CASSPHLGRNYTDTQYF
TRBV12-3/TRBV12-4	many	TRBJ2-5	TRBD1	TGTGCCAGCACCCGGGACAGCCTCCGGGAGACCCAGTACTTC	CASTRDSLRETQYF
TRBV10-3	many	TRBJ2-7	TRBD1	TGTGCCATCGGACAGGGAATATCCGAGCAGTACTTC	CAIGQGISEQYF
TRBV7-8	-	TRBJ2-7	TRBD2	TGTGCCAGCAGCTTAGCGGTTAGCGGGTCCTACTACGAGCAGTACTTC	CASSLAVSGSYYEQYF
TRBV12-3/TRBV12-4	many	TRBJ1-5	-	TGTGCCAGCAGTTTCTATAGCAATCAGCCCCAGCATTTT	CASSFYSNQPQHF
TRBV6-5	many	TRBJ2-3	TRBD2	TGTGCCAGCAGTTCGATAGCGGGGGCCCTAGATACGCAGTATTTT	CASSSIAGALDTQYF
TRBV29-1	many	TRBJ2-3	TRBD2	TGCAGCGTTGGGGGTAGCGGGGTCACAGATACGCAGTATTTT	CSVGGSGVTDTQYF
TRBV6-2/TRBV6-3	many	TRBJ2-7	-	TGTGCCAGCCCCCACGGACCGACTTCCTCCTACGAGCAGTACTTC	CASPHGPTSSYEQYF
TRBV4-1	many	TRBJ1-1	-	TGCGCCAGCAGCCTAACGAGTTGGAGTCCGAACACTGAAGCTTTCTTT	CASSLTSWSPNTEAFF
TRBV7-3	many	TRBJ2-2	TRBD2	TGTGCCAGCAGGCCAGCGGGGGGCCATGATCCCGGGGAGCTGTTTTTT	CASRPAGGHDPGELFF
TRBV2	many	TRBJ2-5	-	TGTGCCAGCAGTCAACCCCTACGAGAGACCCAGTACTTC	CASSQPLRETQYF
TRBV2	many	TRBJ1-1	-	TGTGCCAGCTCTATCGGGGCCACTGAAGCTTTCTTT	CASSIGATEAFF
TRBV10-2	-	TRBJ1-6	-	TGCGCCAGCAGTGATTCGTACTATAATTCACCCCTCCACTTT	CASSDSYYNSPLHF
TRBV5-1	many	TRBJ1-1	-	TGCGCCAGCAGCTTAGGGGCGGAGAACACTGAAGCTTTCTTT	CASSLGAENTEAFF
TRBV5-1	many	TRBJ1-1	-	TGCGCCAGCAGCTGGCAGGGGCCCACTGAAGCTTTCTTT	CASSWQGPTEAFF
TRBV29-1	many	TRBJ2-1	TRBD2	TGCAGCGTTGGGACTAGCGGCTCCTACAATGAGCAGTTCTTC	CSVGTSGSYNEQFF
TRBV28	-	TRBJ1-3	-	TGTGCCAGCAGTTTAAGGGTCCGATCCCTACGGCCCACCATATATTTT	CASSLRVRSLRPTIYF
TRBV9	few	TRBJ1-5	TRBD1	TGTGCCAGCAGCCGCGGACAGGGAGTCAATCAGCCCCAGCATTTT	CASSRGQGVNQPQHF
TRBV9	many	TRBJ2-2	-	TGTGCCAGCAGCGTCCCGTCGGGCACCGGGGAGCTGTTTTTT	CASSVPSGTGELFF
TRBV5-5	many	TRBJ1-3	-	TGTGCCAGCAGCCTCCAGGACAGCAGAAACACCATATATTTT	CASSLQDSRNTIYF
TRBV18	many	TRBJ1-2	-	TGTGCCAGCTCACCCTACAGGGACTATGGCTACACCTTC	CASSPYRDYGYTF
TRBV21-1	many	TRBJ2-1	-	TGTGCCAGCAGCAAGGCTAGCTCCTACAATGAGCAGTTCTTC	CASSKASSYNEQFF
TRBV20-1	many	TRBJ1-1	-	TGCAGTGCTAGAAGCAGCACTGAAGCTTTCTTT	CSARSSTEAFF
TRBV12-3/TRBV12-4	many	TRBJ1-1	-	TGTGCCAGCAGTTTAGCAGTCGTGGCAGGATCCGAGGCCGAAGCTTTCTTT	CASSLAVVAGSEAEAFF
TRBV9	many	TRBJ2-5	TRBD2	TGTGCCAGCAGCGTATCCGGGGGGTTCCAAGAGACCCAGTACTTC	CASSVSGGFQETQYF
TRBV7-2	many	TRBJ2-2	TRBD1	TGTGCCAGCAGCCGGGACAGGCTAAACACCGGGGAGCTGTTTTTT	CASSRDRLNTGELFF
TRBV7-3	many	TRBJ1-2	TRBD1	TGTGCCAGCAGCTTTTCAGGGGGCGGAGATGGCTACACCTTC	CASSFSGGGDGYTF
TRBV9	large	TRBJ2-1	TRBD1	TGTGCCAGCAGCGCCGGGACAGTCTACAATGAGCAGTTCTTC	CASSAGTVYNEQFF
TRBV2	few	TRBJ1-5	-	TGTGCCAGCAGTGACGACAGTCTGGGGAGCAATCAGCCCCAGCATTTT	CASSDDSLGSNQPQHF
TRBV20-1	many	TRBJ2-3	TRBD2	TGCAGTGCTAGTAGACTAGCGGGGACGCCCCTAAGCACAGATACGCAGTATTTT	CSASRLAGTPLSTDTQYF
TRBV20-1	many	TRBJ1-5	TRBD1	TGCAGTGCCAGCGACAGGGGCGGCAATCAGCCCCAGCATTTT	CSASDRGGNQPQHF
TRBV15	many	TRBJ2-5	-	TGTGCCACCAGCAGAGAAGACACCACGCAAGAGACCCAGTACTTC	CATSREDTTQETQYF
TRBV12-3/TRBV12-4	many	TRBJ1-4	-	TGTGCCAGCAGTTTTACGCACGAAAAACTGTTTTTT	CASSFTHEKLFF
TRBV12-3/TRBV12-4	many	TRBJ2-5	-	TGTGCCAGCAGTTTAGGATTGGCAGCAGGAGAGACCCAGTACTTC	CASSLGLAAGETQYF
TRBV6-1	many	TRBJ2-1	-	TGTGCCAGCAGTGTGGTCTTCCCCATAGCCGGGGGGCCACATGAGCAGTTCTTC	CASSVVFPIAGGPHEQFF